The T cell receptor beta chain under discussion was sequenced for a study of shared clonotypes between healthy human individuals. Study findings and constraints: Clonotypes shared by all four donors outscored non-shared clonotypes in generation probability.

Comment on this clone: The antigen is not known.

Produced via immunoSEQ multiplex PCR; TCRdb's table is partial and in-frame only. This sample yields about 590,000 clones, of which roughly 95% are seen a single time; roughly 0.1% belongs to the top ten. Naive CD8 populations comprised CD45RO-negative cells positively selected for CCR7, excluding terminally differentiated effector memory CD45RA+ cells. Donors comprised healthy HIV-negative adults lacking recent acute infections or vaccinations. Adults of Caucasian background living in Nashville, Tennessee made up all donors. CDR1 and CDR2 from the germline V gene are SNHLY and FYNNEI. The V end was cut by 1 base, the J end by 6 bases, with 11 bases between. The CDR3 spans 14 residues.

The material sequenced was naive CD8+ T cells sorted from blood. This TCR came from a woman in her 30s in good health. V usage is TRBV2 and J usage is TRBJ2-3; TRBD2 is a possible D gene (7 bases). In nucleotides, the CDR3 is TGTGCCAGCAGTGAAGGCGGGGGCGGTGATACGCAGTATTTT. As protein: CASSEGGGGDTQYF.